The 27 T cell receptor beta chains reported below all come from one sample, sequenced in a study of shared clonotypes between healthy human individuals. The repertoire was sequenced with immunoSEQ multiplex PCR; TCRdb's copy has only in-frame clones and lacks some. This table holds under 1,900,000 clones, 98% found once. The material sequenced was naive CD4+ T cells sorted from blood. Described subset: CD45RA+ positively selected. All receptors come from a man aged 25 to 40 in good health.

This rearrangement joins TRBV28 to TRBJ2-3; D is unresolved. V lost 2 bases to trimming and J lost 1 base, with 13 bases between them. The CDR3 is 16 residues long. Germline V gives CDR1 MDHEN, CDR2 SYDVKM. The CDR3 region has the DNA TGTGCCAGCAGTTTAACGCCGGGCAGCGGCACAGATACGCAGTATTTT. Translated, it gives CASSLTPGSGTDTQYF. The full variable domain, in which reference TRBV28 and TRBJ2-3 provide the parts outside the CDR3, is DVKVTQSSRYLVKRTGEKVFLECVQDMDHENMFWYRQDPGLGLRLIYFSYDVKMKEKGDIPEGYSVSREKKERFSLILESASTNQTSMYLCASSLTPGSGTDTQYFGPGTRLTVL.

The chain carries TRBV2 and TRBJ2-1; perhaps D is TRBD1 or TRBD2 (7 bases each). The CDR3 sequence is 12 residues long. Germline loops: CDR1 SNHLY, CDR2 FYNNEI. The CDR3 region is CAASQGGNEQFF. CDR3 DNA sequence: TGTGCAGCAAGCCAGGGGGGGAATGAGCAGTTCTTC.

CDR3 protein: CASSGATGWGYEQYF. The CDR3, as DNA: TGTGCCAGCAGCGGTGCCACAGGGTGGGGCTACGAGCAGTACTTC. J is TRBJ2-7 and V is TRBV5-4, with a tentative D call TRBD1 (6 bases). CDR1 and CDR2 from the germline V gene are SGHNT and YYREEE (reference sequence). The CDR3 runs to 15 residues. The germline V and J ends were trimmed by 4 bases and 3 bases, with 17 bases remaining between them.

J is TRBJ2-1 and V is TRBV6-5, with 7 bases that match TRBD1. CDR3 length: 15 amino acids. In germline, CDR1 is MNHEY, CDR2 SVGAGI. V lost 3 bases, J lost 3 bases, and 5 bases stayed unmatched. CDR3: CASSYRQGVYNEQFF. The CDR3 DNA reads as TGTGCCAGCAGTTATCGGCAGGGGGTCTACAATGAGCAGTTCTTC.

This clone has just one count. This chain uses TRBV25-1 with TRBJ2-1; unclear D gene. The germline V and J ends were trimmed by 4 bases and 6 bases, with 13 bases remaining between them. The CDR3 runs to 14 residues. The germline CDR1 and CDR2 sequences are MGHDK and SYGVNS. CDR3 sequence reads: CASSALGPGNEQFF. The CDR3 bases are TGTGCCAGCAGTGCCCTCGGGCCCGGCAATGAGCAGTTCTTC. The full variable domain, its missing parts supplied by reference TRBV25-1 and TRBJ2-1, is EADIYQTPRYLVIGTGKKITLECSQTMGHDKMYWYQQDPGMELHLIHYSYGVNSTEKGDLSSESTVSRIRTEHFPLTLESARPSHTSQYLCASSALGPGNEQFFGPGTRLTVL.

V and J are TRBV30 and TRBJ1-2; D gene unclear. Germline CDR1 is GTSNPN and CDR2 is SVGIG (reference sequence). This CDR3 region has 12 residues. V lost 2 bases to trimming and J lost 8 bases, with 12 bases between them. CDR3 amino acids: CAWSTPVLGYTF. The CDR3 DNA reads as TGTGCCTGGAGTACCCCAGTGCTGGGCTACACCTTC.

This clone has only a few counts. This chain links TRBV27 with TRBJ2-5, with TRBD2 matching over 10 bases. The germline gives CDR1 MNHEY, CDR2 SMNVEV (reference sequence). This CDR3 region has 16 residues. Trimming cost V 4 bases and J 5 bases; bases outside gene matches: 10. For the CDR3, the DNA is TGTGCCAGCAGTTCAATAGCGGGAGGCGCGTCGGAGACCCAGTACTTC. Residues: CASSSIAGGASETQYF.

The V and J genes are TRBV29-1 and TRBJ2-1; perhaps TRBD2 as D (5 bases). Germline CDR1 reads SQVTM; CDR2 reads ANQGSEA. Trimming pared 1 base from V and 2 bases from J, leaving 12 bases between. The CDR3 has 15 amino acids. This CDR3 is CSVEVDYRTYNEQFF. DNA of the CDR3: TGCAGCGTTGAAGTAGACTACCGTACCTACAATGAGCAGTTCTTC.

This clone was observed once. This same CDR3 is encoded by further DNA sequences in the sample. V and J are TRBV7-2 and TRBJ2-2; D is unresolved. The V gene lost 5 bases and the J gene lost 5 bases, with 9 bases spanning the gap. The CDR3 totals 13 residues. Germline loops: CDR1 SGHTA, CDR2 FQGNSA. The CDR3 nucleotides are TGTGCCAGCAGCCCCCAAGGGACCGGGGAGCTGTTTTTT. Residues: CASSPQGTGELFF.

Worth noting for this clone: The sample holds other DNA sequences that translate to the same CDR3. The CDR3 sequence is CASSLEGGDTQYF. The CDR3 bases are TGCGCCAGCAGCTTGGAAGGAGGAGATACGCAGTATTTT. This sequence joins TRBV5-1 and TRBJ2-3, with a possible D match to TRBD2 (5 bases). V gave up 0 bases and J gave up 5 bases, with 7 bases separating them. CDR3 size: 13 residues. Germline CDR1 and CDR2: SGHRS and YFSETQ.

The CDR3: CASSLGALAYEQYF. DNA of the CDR3: TGTGCCAGCAGCTTAGGTGCCCTAGCTTACGAGCAGTACTTC. The rearrangement joins TRBV7-2 to TRBJ2-7; weak D call: TRBD2 (5 bases). Germline V gives CDR1 SGHTA, CDR2 FQGNSA. This CDR3 is built from 14 residues. Between the trimmed V and J ends, which lost 1 base and 4 bases, there was a span of 11 bases. Supplemented by reference TRBV7-2 and TRBJ2-7, the full variable domain reads GAGVSQSPSNKVTEKGKDVELRCDPISGHTALYWYRQSLGQGLEFLIYFQGNSAPDKSGLPSDRFSAERTGGSVSTLTIQRTQQEDSAVYLCASSLGALAYEQYFGPGTRLTVT.

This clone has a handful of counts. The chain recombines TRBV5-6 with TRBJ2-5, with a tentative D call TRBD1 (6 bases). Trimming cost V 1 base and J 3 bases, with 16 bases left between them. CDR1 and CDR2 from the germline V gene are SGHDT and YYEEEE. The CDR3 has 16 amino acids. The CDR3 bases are TGTGCCAGCAGCTTGCTGGGCAGGGGTCGTAAAGAGACCCAGTACTTC. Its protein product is CASSLLGRGRKETQYF.

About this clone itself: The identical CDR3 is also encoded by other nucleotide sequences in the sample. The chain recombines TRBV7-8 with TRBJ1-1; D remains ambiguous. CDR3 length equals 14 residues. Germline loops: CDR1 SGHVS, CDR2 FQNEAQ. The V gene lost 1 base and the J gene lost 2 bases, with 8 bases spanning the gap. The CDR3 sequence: CASSLVAENTEAFF. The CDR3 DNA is TGTGCCAGCAGCTTAGTAGCGGAAAACACTGAAGCTTTCTTT.

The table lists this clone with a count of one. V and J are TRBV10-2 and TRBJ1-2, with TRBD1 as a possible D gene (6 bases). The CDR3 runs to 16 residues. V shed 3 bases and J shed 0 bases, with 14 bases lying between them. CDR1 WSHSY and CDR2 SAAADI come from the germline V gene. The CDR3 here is CASSEFPQGANYGYTF. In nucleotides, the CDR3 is TGCGCCAGCAGTGAATTCCCACAGGGAGCTAACTATGGCTACACCTTC.

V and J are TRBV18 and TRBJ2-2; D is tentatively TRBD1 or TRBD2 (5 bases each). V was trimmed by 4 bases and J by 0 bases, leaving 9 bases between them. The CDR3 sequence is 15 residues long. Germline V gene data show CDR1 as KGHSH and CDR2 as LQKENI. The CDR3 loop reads CASSRDAANTGELFF. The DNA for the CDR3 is TGTGCCAGCTCACGGGACGCGGCGAACACCGGGGAGCTGTTTTTT.

The CDR3 sequence is CASSPPSSREQFF. In DNA form, the CDR3 reads TGTGCCAGCTCACCCCCTAGCTCTCGCGAGCAGTTCTTC. The chain joins TRBV18 to TRBJ2-1, with D perhaps TRBD2 (5 bases). V was cut by 3 bases and J by 10 bases, with 13 bases left in between. In germline, CDR1 is KGHSH, CDR2 LQKENI. The CDR3 loop spans 13 amino acids.

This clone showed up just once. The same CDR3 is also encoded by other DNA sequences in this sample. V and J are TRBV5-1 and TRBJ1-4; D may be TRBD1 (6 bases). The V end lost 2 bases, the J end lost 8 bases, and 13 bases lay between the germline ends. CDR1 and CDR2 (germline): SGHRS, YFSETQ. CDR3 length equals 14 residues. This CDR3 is CASSLQGFGEKLFF. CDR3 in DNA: TGCGCCAGCAGCTTACAGGGTTTTGGGGAAAAACTGTTTTTT.

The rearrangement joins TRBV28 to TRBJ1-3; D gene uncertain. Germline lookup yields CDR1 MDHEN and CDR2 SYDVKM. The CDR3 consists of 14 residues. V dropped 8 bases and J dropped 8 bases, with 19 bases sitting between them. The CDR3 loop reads CASCQEVGFYTIYF. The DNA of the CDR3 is TGTGCCAGCTGTCAGGAGGTCGGGTTCTACACCATATATTTT.

In nucleotides, the CDR3 is TGTGCCAGCTCCCGTAGTGGCGGTCGCACAGATACGCAGTATTTT. Amino acids: CASSRSGGRTDTQYF. This chain uses TRBV18 with TRBJ2-3; unclear D gene. CDR3 length: 15 amino acids. Per germline, CDR1 KGHSH and CDR2 LQKENI. Trimming took 6 bases from V and 1 from J, leaving 14 bases between them. The full variable domain, rest sourced from reference TRBV18 and TRBJ2-3, is NAGVMQNPRHLVRRRGQEARLRCSPMKGHSHVYWYRQLPEEGLKFMVYLQKENIIDESGMPKERFSAEFPKEGPSILRIQQVVRGDSAAYFCASSRSGGRTDTQYFGPGTRLTVL.

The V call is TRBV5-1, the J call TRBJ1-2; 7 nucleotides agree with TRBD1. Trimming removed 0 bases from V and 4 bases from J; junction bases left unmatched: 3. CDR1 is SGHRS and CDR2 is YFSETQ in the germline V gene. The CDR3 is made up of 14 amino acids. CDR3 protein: CASSLGQGRYGYTF. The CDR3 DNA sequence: TGCGCCAGCAGCTTGGGACAGGGACGCTATGGCTACACCTTC.

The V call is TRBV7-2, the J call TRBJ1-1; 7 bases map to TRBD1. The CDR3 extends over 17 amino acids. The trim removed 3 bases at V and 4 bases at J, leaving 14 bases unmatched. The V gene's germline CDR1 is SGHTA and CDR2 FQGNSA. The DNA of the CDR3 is TGTGCCAGCAGCTTGCCTTTGACAGGGAAAAAGGGCACTGAAGCTTTCTTT. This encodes CASSLPLTGKKGTEAFF.

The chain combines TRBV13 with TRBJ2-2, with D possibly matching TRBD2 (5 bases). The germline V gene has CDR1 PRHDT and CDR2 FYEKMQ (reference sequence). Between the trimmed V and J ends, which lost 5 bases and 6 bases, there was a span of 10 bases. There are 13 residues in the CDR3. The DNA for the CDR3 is TGTGCCAGCAGCCGATCGAGGGCCGGGGAGCTGTTTTTT. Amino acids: CASSRSRAGELFF.

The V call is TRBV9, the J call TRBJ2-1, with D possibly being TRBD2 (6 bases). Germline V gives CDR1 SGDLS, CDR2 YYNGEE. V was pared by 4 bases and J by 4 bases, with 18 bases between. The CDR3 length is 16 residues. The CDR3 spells CASSLTSGLSYNEQFF. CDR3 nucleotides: TGTGCCAGCAGCCTTACCTCGGGACTCTCATACAATGAGCAGTTCTTC. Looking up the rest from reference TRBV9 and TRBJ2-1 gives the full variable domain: DSGVTQTPKHLITATGQRVTLRCSPRSGDLSVYWYQQSLDQGLQFLIQYYNGEERAKGNILERFSAQQFPDLHSELNLSSLELGDSALYFCASSLTSGLSYNEQFFGPGTRLTVL.

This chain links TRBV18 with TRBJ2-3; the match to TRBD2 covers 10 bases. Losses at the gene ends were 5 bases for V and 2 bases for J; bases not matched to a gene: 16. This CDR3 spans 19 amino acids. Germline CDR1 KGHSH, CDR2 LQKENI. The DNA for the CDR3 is TGTGCCAGCTCATCCATGGGGAGGTCTAGCGGGAGATCCACAGATACGCAGTATTTT. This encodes CASSSMGRSSGRSTDTQYF.

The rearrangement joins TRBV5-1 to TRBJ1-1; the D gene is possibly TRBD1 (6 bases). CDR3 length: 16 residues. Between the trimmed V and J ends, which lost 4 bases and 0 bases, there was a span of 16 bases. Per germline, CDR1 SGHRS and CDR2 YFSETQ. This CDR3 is CASSPYRQDLNTEAFF. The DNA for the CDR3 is TGCGCCAGCAGCCCCTATAGACAGGACTTGAACACTGAAGCTTTCTTT.

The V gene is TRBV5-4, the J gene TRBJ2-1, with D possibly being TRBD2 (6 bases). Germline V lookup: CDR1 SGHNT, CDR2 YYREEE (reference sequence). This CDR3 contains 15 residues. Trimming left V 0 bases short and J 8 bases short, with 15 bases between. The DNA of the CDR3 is TGTGCCAGCAGCTTGGTTGCGGGATTTTTGGATGAGCAGTTCTTC. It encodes CASSLVAGFLDEQFF.

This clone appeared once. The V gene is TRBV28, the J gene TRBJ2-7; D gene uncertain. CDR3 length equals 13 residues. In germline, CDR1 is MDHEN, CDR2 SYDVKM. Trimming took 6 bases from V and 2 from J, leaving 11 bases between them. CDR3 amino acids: CASRFSGTYEQYF. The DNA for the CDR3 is TGTGCCAGCAGGTTCTCTGGCACCTACGAGCAGTACTTC.